This T cell receptor (beta chain) was identified in a study of blood T cell repertoires in COVID-19. Trimming took off 5 bases at V and 5 bases at J, with 15 bases between the two ends. The CDR3 is 14 residues long. Germline assignment: CDR1 LNHDA and CDR2 SQIVND (reference sequence). This clone occurred a few times. Clones were read by immunoSEQ multiplex PCR, and TCRdb kept only the in-frame ones, dropping some. The sample contains a few hundred thousand clones, around four fifths of which appear only once. The sample was PBMCs or T cells enriched from blood (not recorded which). The gene calls are TRBV19 and TRBJ2-5, with D possibly matching TRBD1 (6 bases). This receptor was obtained from a man in his forties or fifties who had recovered from COVID-19. The CDR3 coding sequence is TGTGCCAGTAGTCTGACAGGTATAGGGGAGACCCAGTACTTC. Translating gives CASSLTGIGETQYF.